These 27 T cell receptor beta chains were sequenced from one sample in a study of molecular identifiers for immune sequencing clone quantification (dated 2018 in TCRdb). The method was PCR. Sequencer: Illumina HiSeq 4000. Starting from the raw public reads, TCRdb applied fastp trimming at Q25, assembled clones with MiXCR and retained in-frame beta chains. All rows with the same CDR3 protein become a single entry with the most common DNA and genes. The sample profile shows hundreds of thousands of distinct CDR3 sequences; 20% to 25% of them were found once. The ten largest clones take up approximately 0.85% of the sample. The material sequenced was naive CD8+ T cells from blood, with Jurkat cell RNA spiked in. This sample's cell subset or site label indicates: FACS-sorted CD8+CD4-CCR7+CD45RA+ naive T cells. These receptors were collected from a human donor in good health. Some libraries in this study had Jurkat cell RNA spiked in.

This clonotype was counted at least ten times. This chain joins TRBV6-5 and TRBJ2-7; D is ambiguous. The CDR3 consists of 14 residues. Trimming stripped 0 bases from V and 1 base from J, with 7 bases between. The germline CDR1 and CDR2 sequences are MNHEY and SVGAGI. The CDR3 here is CASSYSGQSYEQYF. DNA for the CDR3: TGTGCCAGCAGTTACTCGGGTCAGTCCTACGAGCAGTACTTC.

There are many counts of this clonotype. The V gene is TRBV7-3, the J gene TRBJ2-1; 9 nucleotides agree with TRBD1. The trim removed 4 bases at V and 8 bases at J, leaving 3 bases unmatched. This CDR3 contains 13 residues. Germline CDR1 is SGHTA and CDR2 is FQGTGA. CDR3 in amino acids: CASSSDRGDEQFF. Here the CDR3 DNA reads TGTGCCAGCAGCTCGGACAGGGGCGATGAGCAGTTCTTC.

To note about this clonotype: One base away lies a much larger clone, so this may be a sequencing read error. Since no conserved phenylalanine or tryptophan closes the CDR3, a read error is the likely cause. The chain recombines TRBV6-5 with TRBJ2-7, with D maybe TRBD1 (6 bases). This CDR3 comprises 12 residues. Germline V CDR1 and CDR2: MNHEY, SVGAGI. Between the trimmed V and J ends, which lost 0 bases and 6 bases, there was a span of 6 bases. Here the CDR3 reads CASSYSGGEQYL. Written as DNA, the CDR3 is TGTGCCAGCAGTTACTCAGGGGGCGAGCAGTACCTC.

This clonotype was counted at least ten times. The V and J genes are TRBV7-9 and TRBJ1-1, with a tentative D call TRBD1 (6 bases). The CDR3 runs to 16 residues. Trimming removed 0 bases at V and 0 bases at J, with 11 bases between. Germline CDR1 SEHNR, CDR2 FQNEAQ (reference sequence). The CDR3 sequence is CASSLAAWTVNTEAFF. DNA of the CDR3: TGTGCCAGCAGCTTAGCGGCCTGGACAGTGAACACTGAAGCTTTCTTT.

This clonotype was detected only a few times. The chain uses TRBV2 and TRBJ1-5, with unresolved D. Trimming took 5 bases from V and 7 from J, leaving 12 bases between them. The CDR3 sequence is 13 residues long. The germline V gene encodes CDR1 SNHLY and CDR2 FYNNEI. CDR3 loop: CASSFLFGQPQHF. DNA for the CDR3: TGTGCCAGCAGTTTCCTCTTTGGCCAGCCCCAGCATTTT.

The chain joins TRBV4-1 to TRBJ1-1, with a tentative D call TRBD1 (5 bases). Germline assignment: CDR1 MGHRA and CDR2 YSYEKL. Trimming left V 1 base short and J 5 bases short, with 26 bases between. The CDR3 is made up of 19 amino acids. This CDR3 reads CASSQVPPGTVGVETEAFF. CDR3 in DNA: TGCGCCAGCAGCCAAGTACCACCCGGGACGGTGGGGGTAGAGACTGAAGCTTTCTTT.

This clonotype was observed many times. The chain uses TRBV6-1 and TRBJ2-3; no firm D call. Trimming left V 6 bases short and J 3 bases short, with 7 bases between. Germline CDR1 reads MNHNS; CDR2 reads SASEGT. The CDR3 has 12 amino acids. Here the CDR3 reads CASSPFTDTQYF. CDR3 nucleotides: TGTGCCAGCAGCCCCTTTACAGATACGCAGTATTTT.

For this clonotype: Possible read error: a much larger clone is one base away. The CDR3 sequence: CASSLNIEQCF. CDR3 nucleotides: TGTGCCAGCAGTCTTAACATCGAGCAGTGCTTC. The V call is TRBV6-1, the J call TRBJ2-7; D uncertain. CDR1 and CDR2 (germline): MNHNS, SASEGT. The CDR3 is 11 residues long.

This clonotype appeared many times. The rearrangement joins TRBV6-5 to TRBJ2-7; D is undetermined. CDR1 is MNHEY, CDR2 SVGAGI, per germline. The CDR3 spans 15 residues. The V end lost 0 bases, the J end lost 2 bases, and 11 bases lay between the germline ends. CDR3 nucleotides: TGTGCCAGCAGTTACTCAGGGCTGAGTACCTACGAGCAGTACTTC. Translating it yields CASSYSGLSTYEQYF.

This clonotype was seen many times. The chain carries TRBV20-1 and TRBJ2-1, with no clear D. Trimming removed 1 base from V and 2 bases from J, with 6 bases in between. This CDR3 comprises 13 residues. Per germline, CDR1 DFQATT and CDR2 SNEGSKA (reference sequence). In DNA form, the CDR3 reads TGCAGTGCTAGAGGTTCCCCCTACAATGAGCAGTTCTTC. Protein sequence: CSARGSPYNEQFF.

To note about this clonotype: A much larger clone lies one base from this, so it may be a read error. V is TRBV5-3 and J is TRBJ1-4; 7 positions agree with TRBD1. TRBV5-3 is noted as an ORF with a role that remains uncertain. The CDR3 runs to 14 residues. Trimming cost V 8 bases and J 4 bases; bases outside gene matches: 8. The CDR3 nucleotides read TGTGCCAGCGGCTTGGGACAGAATAATGAAAAACTGTTTTTT. Protein product: CASGLGQNNEKLFF.

About this clonotype itself: A much larger clone sits a single nucleotide away, making a read error possible. V and J are TRBV7-9 and TRBJ2-1; D perhaps matches TRBD1 (6 bases). CDR3 size: 16 residues. Germline V CDR1 and CDR2: SEHNR, FQNEAQ (reference sequence). The V and J ends lost 3 bases and 5 bases respectively, with 17 bases between them. The DNA of the CDR3 is TGTGCCAGCAGCTTCTTGGGCGTGGGGGCTGACAATGAGCAGTTCTTC. Residues: CASSFLGVGADNEQFF.

The sample holds a few counts of this clonotype. V and J are TRBV20-1 and TRBJ2-7; 8 bases fit TRBD2. The J segment lost 0 bases and the V segment lost 3 bases, leaving 10 bases of the junction unmatched. Per the germline V gene, CDR1 is DFQATT and CDR2 is SNEGSKA (reference sequence). CDR3 length: 16 amino acids. CDR3 DNA: TGCAGTGCTAGGGGTCCGGGACTAGTGAGCTCCTACGAGCAGTACTTC. It yields the protein CSARGPGLVSSYEQYF.

This clonotype has ten or more counts. The chain has TRBV7-9 and TRBJ1-1; the D gene is possibly TRBD1 (6 bases). Germline V lookup: CDR1 SEHNR, CDR2 FQNEAQ (reference sequence). The CDR3 spans 15 residues. V gave up 0 bases and J gave up 5 bases, with 13 bases separating them. CDR3 DNA: TGTGCCAGCAGCTTAGCGCAAGGGGGGGGGACTGAAGCTTTCTTT. Translation gives CASSLAQGGGTEAFF.

Turning to this clonotype: This clone may be a read error of a much larger clone one base away. The final CDR3 position lacks the conserved phenylalanine or tryptophan, pointing to a likely read error. V is TRBV28 and J is TRBJ2-5, with TRBD1 matching 8 bases. The CDR3 runs 14 residues. Germline loops: CDR1 MDHEN, CDR2 SYDVKM. The junction had 8 bases not matched to a gene; V was cut back by 6 bases and J by 5 bases. The CDR3 here is CASRQGGGLETQYL. The CDR3 DNA sequence: TGTGCCAGCAGACAGGGGGGAGGCTTGGAGACCCAGTACCTC.

Comments on this clonotype: A read error may explain this, as a much larger clone is one base away. CDR3 protein: CDSSDKVSSYGYTF. The CDR3 nucleotides read TGTGACAGCAGTGATAAGGTCTCGAGCTATGGCTACACCTTC. This chain connects TRBV25-1 to TRBJ1-2, with D hard to call. This CDR3 has 14 amino acids. Germline V gene data show CDR1 as MGHDK and CDR2 as SYGVNS.

This clonotype was detected many times. The V and J genes are TRBV28 and TRBJ2-5, with 7 bases lining up with TRBD2. Germline V gene sequence: CDR1 MDHEN, CDR2 SYDVKM. This CDR3 has 15 residues. The trim removed 5 bases at V and 7 bases at J, leaving 13 bases unmatched. CDR3 sequence: CASSPRAGPYATQYF. In DNA, the CDR3 is TGTGCCAGCAGTCCCCGAGCGGGACCCTATGCGACCCAGTACTTC. The full variable domain, its missing parts supplied by reference TRBV28 and TRBJ2-5, is DVKVTQSSRYLVKRTGEKVFLECVQDMDHENMFWYRQDPGLGLRLIYFSYDVKMKEKGDIPEGYSVSREKKERFSLILESASTNQTSMYLCASSPRAGPYATQYFGPGTRLLVL.

A few counts support this clonotype. V and J are TRBV5-4 and TRBJ2-3, with D tentatively TRBD1 (6 bases). The CDR3 has 16 amino acids. The V end was cut by 4 bases, the J end by 0 bases, with 15 bases between. Per germline, CDR1 SGHNT and CDR2 YYREEE (reference sequence). The CDR3 is CASSTSTGQSTDTQYF. Written as DNA, the CDR3 is TGTGCCAGCAGCACTTCGACAGGACAAAGCACAGATACGCAGTATTTT.

This clonotype was seen repeatedly, ten times or more. The chain is built from TRBV7-9 and TRBJ2-5, with 14 bases that match TRBD2. The V gene's germline CDR1 is SEHNR and CDR2 FQNEAQ (reference sequence). The CDR3 covers 17 residues. V shed 4 bases and J 5 bases; nucleotides not matched to a gene: 9. The CDR3 here is CASSSPGLAGAAETQYF. As DNA, the CDR3 is TGTGCCAGCAGCTCCCCGGGACTAGCGGGAGCAGCTGAGACCCAGTACTTC.

This clonotype was recorded at least ten times. The chain recombines TRBV14 with TRBJ2-7, with 7 bases identical to TRBD2. This CDR3 has 18 amino acids. J gave up 1 base and V 5 bases, and 17 bases lay outside the gene matches. Germline V gene data show CDR1 as SGHDN and CDR2 as FVKESK. The CDR3 loop is CASSSRDGRFPGSYEQYF. The CDR3, as DNA: TGTGCCAGCAGCTCCCGGGACGGGAGGTTCCCCGGGTCCTACGAGCAGTACTTC.

V usage is TRBV4-3 and J usage is TRBJ2-7; 10 nucleotides align to TRBD1. There are 17 residues in the CDR3. V dropped 1 base and J dropped 7; count of bases not matched to a gene: 13. Germline V gene sequence: CDR1 LGHNA, CDR2 YSLEER. DNA for the CDR3: TGCGCCAGCAGCCAAGTCCATAGGGGACAGGGGCAAGAGGAGCAGTACTTC. It codes for CASSQVHRGQGQEEQYF.

Turning to this clonotype: One base away lies a much larger clone, so this may be a sequencing read error. This chain links TRBV5-3 with TRBJ1-3, with D maybe TRBD1 (5 bases). TRBV5-3 belongs to the ORF category, with a function that is uncertain. The CDR3 contains 14 residues. The CDR3 nucleotides are TGTGCCAGCAGCACCGGGACGAGCGGAAACACCATATGTTTT. Amino acids: CASSTGTSGNTICF.

This clonotype has more than one count but fewer than ten. A read error may produce the germline difference seen at one junction end. The V and J genes are TRBV19 and TRBJ2-5; D gene unclear. In germline, CDR1 is LNHDA, CDR2 SQIVND (reference sequence). The CDR3 has 12 residues. The CDR3 DNA sequence: TGTGCCAGTAGAGGCGATCAAGAGGCCCAGTACTTC. Protein: CASRGDQEAQYF.

V is TRBV4-3 and J is TRBJ2-2, with 8 positions matching TRBD1. The germline V gene has CDR1 LGHNA and CDR2 YSLEER. Trimming took 1 base from V and 0 from J; bases not matched to a gene: 7. The CDR3 extends over 18 amino acids. The CDR3 DNA reads TGCGCCAGCAGCCAAGGAGGGGGGACAGGACCGAACACCGGGGAGCTGTTTTTT. Residues: CASSQGGGTGPNTGELFF.

In this sample, this clonotype turned up once. A much larger clone differs by one base, so this may be a read error. The chain combines TRBV19 with TRBJ2-1; D is unresolved. The CDR3 covers 16 residues. Germline CDR1 is LNHDA and CDR2 is SQIVND (reference sequence). Trimming left V 5 bases short and J 0 bases short, with 14 bases between. CDR3 in amino acids: CASSALGRVSYNEQFF. The CDR3 coding sequence is TGTGCCAGTAGTGCCCTAGGACGGGTCTCCTACAATGAGCAGTTCTTC.

The CDR3 loop reads CASSSFAASPQGPGFSGNTIYF. As DNA, the CDR3 is TGTGCCAGCAGCTCCTTCGCCGCGTCACCACAGGGGCCGGGGTTCTCTGGAAACACCATATATTTT. The J gene is TRBJ1-3, the V gene TRBV5-6; TRBD1 aligns across 7 bases. The CDR3 contains 22 residues. V was pared by 3 bases and J by 0 bases, with 24 bases of the junction left unmatched. Germline loops: CDR1 SGHDT, CDR2 YYEEEE.

The chain recombines TRBV2 with TRBJ1-3; D remains ambiguous. Germline CDR1 SNHLY, CDR2 FYNNEI. V was trimmed by 6 bases and J by 0 bases, leaving 12 bases between them. This CDR3 region has 15 residues. This chain's CDR3 is CASSHGRDSGNTIYF. The CDR3, as DNA: TGTGCCAGCAGCCATGGACGGGACTCTGGAAACACCATATATTTT.